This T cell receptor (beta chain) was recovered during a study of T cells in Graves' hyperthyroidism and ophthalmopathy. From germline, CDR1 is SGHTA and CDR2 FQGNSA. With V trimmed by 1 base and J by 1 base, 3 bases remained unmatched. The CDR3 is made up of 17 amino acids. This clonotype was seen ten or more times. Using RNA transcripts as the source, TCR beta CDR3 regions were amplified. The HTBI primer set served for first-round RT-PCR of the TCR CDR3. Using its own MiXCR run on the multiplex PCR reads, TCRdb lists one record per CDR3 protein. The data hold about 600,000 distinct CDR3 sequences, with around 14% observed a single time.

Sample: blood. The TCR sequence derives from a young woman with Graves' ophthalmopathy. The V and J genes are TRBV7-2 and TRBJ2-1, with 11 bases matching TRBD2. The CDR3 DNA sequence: TGTGCCAGCAGCTTAGATGCTAGCGGGAGGTCCTACAATGAGCAGTTCTTC. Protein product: CASSLDASGRSYNEQFF. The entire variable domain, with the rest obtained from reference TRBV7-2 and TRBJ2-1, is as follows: GAGVSQSPSNKVTEKGKDVELRCDPISGHTALYWYRQSLGQGLEFLIYFQGNSAPDKSGLPSDRFSAERTGGSVSTLTIQRTQQEDSAVYLCASSLDASGRSYNEQFFGPGTRLTVL.